This record looks at one TCR beta chain sequence and its context. This sample was taken from a study of T cell responses to AZD1222 COVID-19 vaccine. Generated by immunoSEQ multiplex PCR, the TCRdb table keeps only in-frame clones and is missing some. The data show nearly 110,000 clones, about nine tenths seen once. This CDR3 contains 14 residues. CDR1 is SGHDN and CDR2 is FVKESK in the germline V gene. V was pared by 0 bases and J by 6 bases, with 11 bases between. Sequenced here: peripheral blood, sampled on day 0 of AZD1222 vaccination. The source is an adult in good health. The chain couples TRBV14 to TRBJ1-1; possible D gene TRBD1, 5 bases. For the CDR3, the DNA is TGTGCCAGCAGCCAAGATTCACGGGGGTCTGAAGCTTTCTTT. The encoded protein is CASSQDSRGSEAFF.